A selection of T cell receptor beta chains follows, all from one sample in a study of lymphopenia after photon versus proton radiotherapy. Profiled with immunoSEQ multiplex PCR; TCRdb holds only in-frame clones, not every one. The sample includes some 170,000 clones, around nine tenths of them seen just once. Material: peripheral blood, obtained from a patient treated with photon-based radiotherapy. Receptor source: a man aged 45-60 years with gastric cancer. CDR3s include the opening cysteine and the closing phenylalanine or tryptophan. A D gene is named only where the DNA matches it firmly. Clone sizes are given selectively: once, few, many, or a class where the clone is expanded.

D: .
V: TRBV29-1
J: TRBJ2-4
size: once
CDR3: CSVLVKNIQYF
DNA: TGCAGCGTTCTGGTAAAAAACATTCAGTACTTC

D: .
V: TRBV27
J: TRBJ2-2
size: .
CDR3: CASSLGLATGELFF
DNA: TGTGCCAGCAGTTTGGGGCTTGCCACCGGGGAGCTGTTTTTT

D: .
V: TRBV15
J: TRBJ1-3
size: .
CDR3: CATSSGDSGFNTIYF
DNA: TGTGCCACCAGCAGTGGCGACAGTGGGTTTAACACCATATATTTT

D: TRBD1
V: TRBV5-6
J: TRBJ1-3
size: .
CDR3: CASNLQGTGNTIYF
DNA: TGTGCCAGCAACCTACAGGGGACTGGAAACACCATATATTTT

D: TRBD1
V: TRBV2
J: TRBJ2-1
size: .
CDR3: CASSASGQKEQFF
DNA: TGTGCCAGCAGCGCATCGGGACAGAAAGAGCAGTTCTTC

D: .
V: TRBV9
J: TRBJ1-1
size: .
CDR3: CASSSRQNTEAFF
DNA: TGTGCCAGCAGCTCCCGGCAGAACACTGAAGCTTTCTTT

D: TRBD2
V: TRBV5-1
J: TRBJ2-1
size: .
CDR3: CASSSVAGASYNEQFF
DNA: TGCGCCAGCAGCTCGGTAGCGGGAGCCTCCTACAATGAGCAGTTCTTC

D: .
V: TRBV11-2
J: TRBJ2-7
size: .
CDR3: CASSLVATYEQYF
DNA: TGTGCCAGCAGCTTGGTAGCTACCTACGAGCAGTACTTC

D: TRBD2
V: TRBV29-1
J: TRBJ2-3
size: .
CDR3: CSVRGTSGPATDTQYF
DNA: TGCAGCGTTCGGGGGACTAGCGGCCCTGCGACAGATACGCAGTATTTT

D: .
V: TRBV9
J: TRBJ2-2
size: .
CDR3: CASSVYGTNTGELFF
DNA: TGTGCCAGCAGCGTATACGGGACGAACACCGGGGAGCTGTTTTTT

D: TRBD1
V: TRBV19
J: TRBJ1-4
size: .
CDR3: CASSSPGQGASNEKLFF
DNA: TGTGCCAGTAGTTCCCCGGGACAGGGGGCTTCGAATGAAAAACTGTTTTTT

D: TRBD1
V: TRBV30
J: TRBJ1-5
size: .
CDR3: CAWSVGTANQPQHF
DNA: TGTGCCTGGAGTGTGGGGACAGCAAATCAGCCCCAGCATTTT

D: .
V: TRBV6-4
J: TRBJ1-2
size: .
CDR3: CASSDSGNPNYGYTF
DNA: TGTGCCAGCAGTGACTCCGGCAACCCTAACTATGGCTACACCTTC

D: TRBD1
V: TRBV5-4
J: TRBJ1-1
size: .
CDR3: CASSLITGGSIQAFF
DNA: TGTGCCAGCAGCTTGATTACAGGGGGGAGTATCCAGGCTTTCTTT

D: .
V: TRBV6-5
J: TRBJ2-7
size: many
CDR3: CASSYSHGSSYEQYF
DNA: TGTGCCAGCAGTTACTCGCACGGGAGCTCCTACGAGCAGTACTTC

D: .
V: TRBV7-2
J: TRBJ2-1
size: .
CDR3: CASSLVIGNEQFF
DNA: TGTGCCAGCAGCTTGGTAATCGGGAATGAGCAGTTCTTC

D: .
V: TRBV13
J: TRBJ1-1
size: .
CDR3: CASSSSEGEPEAFF
DNA: TGTGCCAGCAGCTCCTCAGAGGGGGAGCCTGAAGCTTTCTTT

D: .
V: TRBV19
J: TRBJ2-3
size: .
CDR3: CASTPAGTDTQYF
DNA: TGTGCCAGTACCCCAGCTGGGACAGATACGCAGTATTTT

D: TRBD2
V: TRBV11-2
J: TRBJ2-1
size: .
CDR3: CASRRLAGGSYNEQFF
DNA: TGTGCCAGCCGGAGGCTAGCGGGAGGGAGTTACAATGAGCAGTTCTTC

D: TRBD1
V: TRBV18
J: TRBJ2-3
size: .
CDR3: CASSRATGGSTDTQYF
DNA: TGTGCCAGCTCAAGGGCCACAGGGGGATCCACAGATACGCAGTATTTT

D: .
V: TRBV6-5
J: TRBJ2-7
size: .
CDR3: CASRADSHEQYF
DNA: TGTGCCAGCAGGGCGGACAGCCACGAGCAGTACTTC

D: TRBD2
V: TRBV7-8
J: TRBJ2-1
size: .
CDR3: CASSLIAGLSLFF
DNA: TGTGCCAGCAGCTTAATAGCGGGACTCTCCTTGTTCTTC

D: .
V: TRBV6-5
J: TRBJ2-7
size: .
CDR3: CASSSFSGPQSYEQYF
DNA: TGTGCCAGCAGTTCTTTTTCCGGGCCACAGTCCTACGAGCAGTACTTC

D: TRBD2
V: TRBV6-1
J: TRBJ2-4
size: .
CDR3: CASSLWTSKNIQYF
DNA: TGTGCCAGCAGTCTTTGGACTAGCAAAAACATTCAGTACTTC

D: TRBD2
V: TRBV23-1
J: TRBJ2-1
size: once
CDR3: CASSFLAGIYNEQFF
DNA: TGCGCCAGCAGTTTTCTAGCGGGAATCTACAATGAGCAGTTCTTC

D: TRBD2
V: TRBV25-1
J: TRBJ2-5
size: few
CDR3: CASSESSGLAGLQETQYF
DNA: TGTGCCAGCAGTGAATCCTCGGGACTAGCGGGCCTCCAAGAGACCCAGTACTTC

D: .
V: TRBV19
J: TRBJ1-5
size: .
CDR3: CASSPRQSGYQPQHF
DNA: TGTGCCAGTAGTCCCCGCCAAAGCGGCTATCAGCCCCAGCATTTT

D: TRBD2
V: TRBV11-2
J: TRBJ2-3
size: once
CDR3: CASSSSGREGDTQYF
DNA: TGTGCCAGCAGCTCAAGCGGGAGGGAGGGGGATACGCAGTATTTT

D: .
V: TRBV28
J: TRBJ2-7
size: .
CDR3: CASSLGGEQYF
DNA: TGTGCCAGCAGTTTAGGTGGAGAGCAGTACTTC

D: .
V: TRBV7-9
J: TRBJ1-2
size: once
CDR3: CASSLEGRANYGYTF
DNA: TGTGCCAGCAGCTTAGAAGGACGGGCTAACTATGGCTACACCTTC

D: .
V: TRBV29-1
J: TRBJ2-7
size: .
CDR3: CSVVGQGYEQYF
DNA: TGCAGCGTTGTCGGCCAGGGTTACGAGCAGTACTTC

D: TRBD2
V: TRBV6-5
J: TRBJ2-1
size: .
CDR3: CASSYMGLGSGEQFF
DNA: TGTGCCAGCAGTTACATGGGACTAGGTTCGGGAGAGCAGTTCTTC

D: TRBD1
V: TRBV11-2
J: TRBJ1-2
size: .
CDR3: CASSPITGGANYGYTF
DNA: TGTGCCAGCAGCCCTATCACAGGGGGCGCAAATTATGGCTACACCTTC

D: .
V: TRBV15
J: TRBJ1-1
size: .
CDR3: CATSRDRFRRIF
DNA: TGTGCCACCAGCAGAGATCGGTTCCGCAGGATCTTT

D: TRBD2
V: TRBV7-2
J: TRBJ2-1
size: .
CDR3: CASSPNPSGRITDEQFF
DNA: TGTGCCAGCAGCCCCAATCCTAGCGGGAGGATCACCGATGAGCAGTTCTTC

D: .
V: TRBV19
J: TRBJ1-4
size: .
CDR3: CASKNPGANEKLFF
DNA: TGTGCCAGTAAAAATCCAGGGGCTAATGAAAAACTGTTTTTT

D: TRBD1
V: TRBV27
J: TRBJ1-1
size: .
CDR3: CASSRLQGAGSTEAFF
DNA: TGTGCCAGCAGTCGATTACAGGGGGCGGGTTCCACTGAAGCTTTCTTT

D: TRBD1
V: TRBV7-2
J: TRBJ2-1
size: .
CDR3: CASSLDRDRVF
DNA: TGTGCCAGCAGCTTAGACCGGGACAGGGTCTTC

D: .
V: TRBV10-3
J: TRBJ1-2
size: .
CDR3: CAISEQVNYGYTF
DNA: TGTGCCATCAGTGAGCAGGTTAACTATGGCTACACCTTC

D: TRBD1
V: TRBV19
J: TRBJ2-1
size: .
CDR3: CASTSMGTGYNEQFF
DNA: TGTGCCAGTACCTCAATGGGGACAGGGTACAATGAGCAGTTCTTC

D: TRBD1
V: TRBV28
J: TRBJ1-1
size: .
CDR3: CASSSPGQGLEAFF
DNA: TGTGCCAGCAGTTCCCCGGGACAGGGTTTAGAAGCTTTCTTT

D: .
V: TRBV5-8
J: TRBJ1-1
size: .
CDR3: CASIGFMNTEAFF
DNA: TGTGCCAGCATAGGTTTTATGAACACTGAAGCTTTCTTT

D: TRBD2
V: TRBV5-1
J: TRBJ2-1
size: .
CDR3: CASSLGLAGYNEQFF
DNA: TGCGCCAGCAGCCTAGGACTAGCGGGCTACAATGAGCAGTTCTTC

D: .
V: TRBV19
J: TRBJ1-1
size: .
CDR3: CASSLQSGSTEAFF
DNA: TGTGCCAGTAGTCTCCAGTCGGGTTCCACTGAAGCTTTCTTT

D: .
V: TRBV6-5
J: TRBJ2-7
size: .
CDR3: CASARSSYEQYF
DNA: TGTGCCAGCGCCCGTAGCTCCTACGAGCAGTACTTC

D: .
V: TRBV28
J: TRBJ2-7
size: .
CDR3: CASSSFSKSSYEQYF
DNA: TGTGCCAGCAGTTCCTTCAGTAAAAGCTCCTACGAGCAGTACTTC

D: .
V: TRBV6-1
J: TRBJ2-6
size: .
CDR3: CASSEGGSGANVLTF
DNA: TGTGCCAGCAGTGAAGGGGGGTCTGGGGCCAACGTCCTGACTTTC

D: .
V: TRBV30
J: TRBJ1-5
size: .
CDR3: CAWSVGGPNNQPQHF
DNA: TGTGCCTGGAGTGTCGGAGGGCCGAACAATCAGCCCCAGCATTTT

D: TRBD1
V: TRBV7-3
J: TRBJ2-3
size: .
CDR3: CASSLRDSFTDTQYF
DNA: TGTGCCAGCAGCTTAAGGGACAGTTTTACAGATACGCAGTATTTT

D: TRBD2
V: TRBV11-2
J: TRBJ2-7
size: .
CDR3: CASSPSGLAGVVEQYF
DNA: TGTGCCAGCAGCCCCTCGGGTCTAGCGGGAGTTGTAGAGCAGTACTTC

D: .
V: TRBV11-3
J: TRBJ1-1
size: .
CDR3: CASSHGGARTEAFF
DNA: TGTGCCAGCAGCCACGGTGGAGCGCGGACTGAAGCTTTCTTT

D: TRBD2
V: TRBV2
J: TRBJ2-2
size: .
CDR3: CASGDQTSGAGELFF
DNA: TGTGCCAGCGGGGACCAGACTAGCGGGGCCGGGGAGCTGTTTTTT

D: .
V: TRBV19
J: TRBJ1-3
size: .
CDR3: CASRAVGNTIYF
DNA: TGTGCCAGTAGAGCAGTCGGAAACACCATATATTTT